This T cell receptor (beta chain) appears in the sequencing data of a study of T-cell reconstitution after alpha-beta-depleted transplantation in children. It was with unique molecular identifiers that the TCRbeta library was prepared. Each CDR3 protein gets one entry after TCRdb re-called the PCR reads with MiXCR. The table shows 500,000 or so distinct CDR3 sequences, with approximately 30% occurring only once. Per germline, CDR1 SGHTA and CDR2 FQGNSA. This CDR3 comprises 13 residues. The V end lost 5 bases, the J end lost 1 base, and 8 bases lay between the germline ends. The TCR comes from a human donor who donated a stem cell graft to a child with aplastic anemia. This chain joins TRBV7-2 and TRBJ1-1, with D possibly being TRBD1 (5 bases). Sequencing was performed on PBMCs from the stem cell graft donor, taken from the stem cell graft. As DNA, the CDR3 is TGTGCCAGCAGCAAAGGACAGAACACTGAAGCTTTCTTT. Its translation is CASSKGQNTEAFF.